The 25 T cell receptor beta chains below come from one sample, sequenced in a study of spatial heterogeneity in lung cancer. MiXCR, run by TCRdb on the 5' RACE reads, gives a single entry per CDR3 protein. This sample has some 16,000 distinct CDR3 sequences, with over 15% found just once. Time point indicated: blood at routine non-recurrence follow-up after resection. Specimen: PBMCs, collected at follow-up. The receptors were gathered from a male donor with early-stage non-small cell lung cancer.

This clonotype occurred many times. The chain joins TRBV5-4 to TRBJ1-6; D ambiguous. This CDR3 contains 17 residues. The V end lost 0 bases, the J end lost 3 bases, and 13 bases lay between the germline ends. Per germline, CDR1 SGHNT and CDR2 YYREEE (reference sequence). The CDR3 DNA follows: TGTGCCAGCAGCTTGGCCCAGGAGGATGGCTATAATTCACCCCTCCACTTT. Its translation is CASSLAQEDGYNSPLHF.

This sequence joins TRBV20-1 and TRBJ1-5; D remains unclear. V was clipped by 2 bases and J by 0 bases, with 5 bases between them. This CDR3 has 13 amino acids. Germline CDR1 reads DFQATT; CDR2 reads SNEGSKA (reference sequence). The CDR3 region is CSARQVSNQPQHF. As DNA, the CDR3 is TGCAGTGCTAGACAGGTTAGCAATCAGCCCCAGCATTTT.

This clonotype showed up just a few times. The genes are TRBV7-2 and TRBJ2-4; TRBD1 aligns across 8 bases. V shed 3 bases, J shed 7 bases, and the junction held 2 bases outside the gene matches. The CDR3 is made up of 13 amino acids. Germline values: CDR1 SGHTA, CDR2 FQGNSA. The CDR3 reads CASSFQGANIQYF. Here the CDR3 DNA reads TGTGCCAGCAGCTTCCAGGGGGCCAACATTCAGTACTTC. Full variable domain (outside the CDR3, taken from reference TRBV7-2 and TRBJ2-4): GAGVSQSPSNKVTEKGKDVELRCDPISGHTALYWYRQSLGQGLEFLIYFQGNSAPDKSGLPSDRFSAERTGGSVSTLTIQRTQQEDSAVYLCASSFQGANIQYFGAGTRLSVL.

V is TRBV27 and J is TRBJ2-2; D perhaps matches TRBD1 (6 bases). The germline V gene has CDR1 MNHEY and CDR2 SMNVEV (reference sequence). The CDR3 is 17 amino acids. Trimming removed 0 bases from V and 0 bases from J, with 11 bases in between. CDR3 sequence reads: CASSLSANRANTGELFF. CDR3 in DNA: TGTGCCAGCAGTTTATCGGCAAACAGGGCGAACACCGGGGAGCTGTTTTTT.

This clonotype was observed a handful of times. The chain links TRBV6-4 to TRBJ2-3; D is unresolved. Germline values: CDR1 MRHNA, CDR2 SNTAGT. With 0 bases removed from V and 0 bases from J, the gap between germline ends came to 4 bases. The CDR3 is 14 residues long. The CDR3 protein is CASSDSASTDTQYF. For the CDR3, the DNA is TGTGCCAGCAGTGACTCCGCCAGCACAGATACGCAGTATTTT.

This clonotype was seen a handful of times. The V call is TRBV5-1, the J call TRBJ1-1, with D tentatively TRBD1 (6 bases). Germline loops: CDR1 SGHRS, CDR2 YFSETQ. V shed 7 bases and J shed 3 bases, with 10 bases lying between them. CDR3 length: 12 residues. In DNA form, the CDR3 reads TGCGCCAGCGGGGCAGGGGACACTGAAGCTTTCTTT. It translates to CASGAGDTEAFF.

V gene TRBV4-1 combines with J gene TRBJ2-5; no clear D gene. The V gene's germline CDR1 is MGHRA and CDR2 YSYEKL. The CDR3 totals 14 residues. The V end was cut by 4 bases, the J end by 4 bases, with 13 bases between. For the CDR3, the DNA is TGCGCCAGCAGCCGGGGTCAATCCCCAGAGACCCAGTACTTC. Its protein is CASSRGQSPETQYF.

To note about this clonotype: A clone one base away is much larger, so this may be a read error. The chain couples TRBV3-1 to TRBJ2-1, with 8 nucleotides matching TRBD1. Germline CDR1 and CDR2: LGHDT and YNNKEL (reference sequence). V lost 4 bases and J lost 8; bases outside the gene matches: 13. The CDR3 extends over 16 amino acids. The CDR3 nucleotides are TGTGCCAGCAGCCCGACACAGGGGGTGCAGACCCATGAGCAGTTCTTC. Its protein is CASSPTQGVQTHEQFF.

The chain combines TRBV19 with TRBJ2-7, with TRBD1 matching 10 bases. From germline, CDR1 is LNHDA and CDR2 SQIVND (reference sequence). The V and J ends lost 1 base and 2 bases, in that order; junction bases with no gene match: 2. This CDR3 contains 15 residues. The CDR3 sequence is CASSIGQGATYEQYF. The CDR3 nucleotides are TGTGCCAGTAGTATAGGACAGGGGGCGACCTACGAGCAGTACTTC.

By its share, this clonotype is medium-sized. The genes are TRBV18 and TRBJ1-5; tentatively, D is TRBD1 (6 bases). Trimming left V 2 bases short and J 3 bases short, with 11 bases between. The germline CDR1 and CDR2 sequences are KGHSH and LQKENI. The CDR3 length is 15 residues. The CDR3 reads CASSPIPGVNQPQHF. DNA of the CDR3: TGTGCCAGCTCACCAATCCCAGGGGTCAATCAGCCCCAGCATTTT. Looking up the rest from reference TRBV18 and TRBJ1-5 gives the full variable domain: NAGVMQNPRHLVRRRGQEARLRCSPMKGHSHVYWYRQLPEEGLKFMVYLQKENIIDESGMPKERFSAEFPKEGPSILRIQQVVRGDSAAYFCASSPIPGVNQPQHFGDGTRLSIL.

Ten or more counts support this clonotype. The rearrangement joins TRBV7-9 to TRBJ1-4; 7 nucleotides agree with TRBD1. Germline trimming cut 5 bases from V and 5 bases from J; bases unmatched to any gene: 11. This CDR3 spans 16 amino acids. In germline, CDR1 is SEHNR, CDR2 FQNEAQ (reference sequence). The chain's CDR3 is CASSIRQGSRNEKLFF. The DNA for the CDR3 is TGTGCCAGCAGCATCCGACAGGGTTCCAGGAATGAAAAACTGTTTTTT.

The sample holds many counts of this clonotype. The chain combines TRBV18 with TRBJ2-1; TRBD1 might be the D (6 bases). Germline V gives CDR1 KGHSH, CDR2 LQKENI. V was trimmed by 4 bases and J by 10 bases, leaving 17 bases between them. The CDR3 is 14 amino acids. In DNA, the CDR3 is TGTGCCAGCTCACGCCAGGGGAATTCTGGGGAGCAGTTCTTC. This codes for CASSRQGNSGEQFF.

In this sample, this clonotype turned up many times. V usage is TRBV19 and J usage is TRBJ2-6; 9 bases are a match to TRBD1. Unmatched junction bases numbered 9, after V lost 4 bases and J lost 2 bases. The CDR3 loop spans 18 amino acids. Germline V gene sequence: CDR1 LNHDA, CDR2 SQIVND (reference sequence). In nucleotides, the CDR3 is TGTGCCAGTAGTACTCCTTCCGGGACAGGGACTGGGGCCAACGTCCTGACTTTC. This gives the protein CASSTPSGTGTGANVLTF. The entire variable domain, with the rest obtained from reference TRBV19 and TRBJ2-6, is as follows: DGGITQSPKYLFRKEGQNVTLSCEQNLNHDAMYWYRQDPGQGLRLIYYSQIVNDFQKGDIAEGYSVSREKKESFPLTVTSAQKNPTAFYLCASSTPSGTGTGANVLTFGAGSRLTVL.

The sample holds many counts of this clonotype. This rearrangement joins TRBV7-9 to TRBJ1-1, with a weak D call TRBD1 (6 bases). The CDR3 consists of 15 residues. V lost 4 bases, J lost 5 bases, and 17 bases lay in between. The germline V gene has CDR1 SEHNR and CDR2 FQNEAQ (reference sequence). CDR3 nucleotides: TGTGCCAGCAGCTCCCCGACAGGAGCGGGGACTGAAGCTTTCTTT. Its translation is CASSSPTGAGTEAFF.

By proportion, this clonotype is medium-sized. This chain connects TRBV19 to TRBJ1-2; unclear D gene. Trimming left V 8 bases short and J 6 bases short, with 16 bases between. Germline loops: CDR1 LNHDA, CDR2 SQIVND (reference sequence). This CDR3 contains 13 residues. The CDR3 reads CASGEQGGDGYTF. In DNA, the CDR3 is TGTGCCAGTGGAGAACAAGGTGGGGATGGCTACACCTTC. The full variable domain, with the rest looked up from reference TRBV19 and TRBJ1-2, is DGGITQSPKYLFRKEGQNVTLSCEQNLNHDAMYWYRQDPGQGLRLIYYSQIVNDFQKGDIAEGYSVSREKKESFPLTVTSAQKNPTAFYLCASGEQGGDGYTFGSGTRLTVV.

The chain carries TRBV6-5 and TRBJ2-7; D is unclear. Trimming stripped 5 bases from V and 7 bases from J, with 9 bases between. Germline V CDR1 and CDR2: MNHEY, SVGAGI. The CDR3 consists of 11 residues. CDR3 region: CASSHGGEQYF. CDR3 coding DNA: TGTGCCAGCAGTCACGGTGGTGAGCAGTACTTC.

This clonotype was detected many times. The CDR3 coding sequence is TGCGCCAGCAGCCAAGACCGGGACAGGTCTGGGGCCAACGTCCTGACTTTC. It codes for CASSQDRDRSGANVLTF. The chain is built from TRBV4-1 and TRBJ2-6; 8 bases line up with TRBD1. Germline CDR1 MGHRA, CDR2 YSYEKL. Trimming at V came to 0 bases and at J to 1 base, leaving 2 bases not matched to a gene. The CDR3 runs 17 residues.

Relative to its sample, this clonotype is medium-sized. This sequence joins TRBV9 and TRBJ2-6, with D possibly TRBD2 on 7 matching bases. The V gene lost 4 bases and the J gene lost 0 bases, with 8 bases spanning the gap. The CDR3 totals 15 residues. From germline, CDR1 is SGDLS and CDR2 YYNGEE. The CDR3 sequence is CASSRGASGANVLTF. For the CDR3, the DNA is TGTGCCAGCAGCCGGGGGGCCTCTGGGGCCAACGTCCTGACTTTC. Looking up the rest from reference TRBV9 and TRBJ2-6 gives the full variable domain: DSGVTQTPKHLITATGQRVTLRCSPRSGDLSVYWYQQSLDQGLQFLIQYYNGEERAKGNILERFSAQQFPDLHSELNLSSLELGDSALYFCASSRGASGANVLTFGAGSRLTVL.

This clonotype is judged medium-sized (0.01 to 0.1%). This sequence joins TRBV9 and TRBJ1-1; 7 bases match TRBD1. The CDR3 totals 14 residues. Trimming removed 4 bases from V and 3 bases from J; junction bases left unmatched: 6. Germline CDR1 and CDR2: SGDLS and YYNGEE. The CDR3 here is CASSRQGGDTEAFF. CDR3 DNA: TGTGCCAGCAGCCGCCAGGGGGGCGACACTGAAGCTTTCTTT.

Worth noting for this clonotype: Germline is not matched at one junction end, which may reflect a read error. This chain connects TRBV7-9 to TRBJ2-1; 9 bases match TRBD1. CDR3 length equals 12 residues. Looked up from germline, CDR1 is SEHNR and CDR2 is FQNEAQ (reference sequence). The CDR3 here is CASSGGQGNELF. CDR3 sequence (DNA): TGTGCCAGCAGCGGAGGACAGGGGAACGAGCTCTTC.

This clonotype was observed a single time. This chain uses TRBV14 with TRBJ2-3, with a tentative D call TRBD1 (6 bases). CDR1 is SGHDN, CDR2 FVKESK, per germline. With 4 bases removed from V and 6 bases from J, the gap between germline ends came to 20 bases. This CDR3 is 16 amino acids long. The chain's CDR3 is CASSPKRQAGADTQYF. Written as DNA, the CDR3 is TGTGCCAGCAGCCCGAAGAGACAGGCCGGGGCTGATACGCAGTATTTT.

The chain has TRBV7-9 and TRBJ2-7; TRBD2 agrees at 9 bases. Germline assignment: CDR1 SEHNR and CDR2 FQNEAQ (reference sequence). The trim removed 5 bases at V and 0 bases at J, leaving 8 bases unmatched. The CDR3 spans 16 residues. CDR3 in DNA: TGTGCCAGCAGCCCCAAGCGGGGGGCTAGCTCCTACGAGCAGTACTTC. The encoded protein is CASSPKRGASSYEQYF.

Judged by abundance, this clonotype is medium-sized. The chain is built from TRBV7-2 and TRBJ2-3; no clear D. The ends were cut back, 1 base at V and 2 bases at J, with 10 bases in the middle. The CDR3 totals 15 residues. Germline V gene sequence: CDR1 SGHTA, CDR2 FQGNSA. The DNA of the CDR3 is TGTGCCAGCAGCTTAGGTGACAACCCCACAGATACGCAGTATTTT. Amino acid sequence: CASSLGDNPTDTQYF.

The CDR3 DNA sequence: TGCGCCAGCAGCCCCGGACTGGCGGGGACAGATACGCAGTATTTT. It encodes CASSPGLAGTDTQYF. V is TRBV5-1 and J is TRBJ2-3; the D gene is possibly TRBD2 (6 bases). Germline V gene data show CDR1 as SGHRS and CDR2 as YFSETQ. V lost 4 bases, J lost 3 bases, and 15 bases lay in between. CDR3 length: 15 residues.

This clonotype is medium-sized (0.01 to 0.1%) in the sample. The chain couples TRBV7-2 to TRBJ1-5, with D uncertain. The V gene's germline CDR1 is SGHTA and CDR2 FQGNSA. The ends were cut back, 2 bases at V and 6 bases at J, with 8 bases in the middle. CDR3 length equals 13 residues. CDR3 protein: CASSLIRGQPQHF. Here the CDR3 DNA reads TGTGCCAGCAGCTTAATTCGGGGTCAGCCCCAGCATTTT.